The 29 T cell receptor beta chains presented below share a single source sample, sequenced in a study of T cell clones after liver transplantation. Profiling relied on immunoSEQ multiplex PCR, and the TCRdb table lists in-frame clones only, not all of them. The data show about 16,000 clones, 80% to 90% seen once. Sequenced here: CD8+ T cells from blood, sampled about 46 months after liver transplant. Receptor source: a human patient who received a liver transplant. Some T cells could come from the graft donor.

This clone was counted a single time. The chain links TRBV10-3 to TRBJ2-1; 11 nucleotides match TRBD2. Germline assignment: CDR1 ENHRY and CDR2 SYGVKD. V lost 10 bases to trimming and J lost 4 bases; unmatched junction nucleotides: 6. The CDR3 length is 14 residues. The CDR3 is CATRGLADYNEQFF. In DNA, the CDR3 is TGTGCCACCAGGGGACTAGCGGATTACAATGAGCAGTTCTTC.

The chain recombines TRBV28 with TRBJ1-5; D is unresolved. Germline loops: CDR1 MDHEN, CDR2 SYDVKM. CDR3 length equals 15 residues. With 7 bases removed from V and 1 base from J, the gap between germline ends came to 14 bases. This chain's CDR3 is CASNALPRSNQPQHF. The DNA for the CDR3 is TGTGCCAGCAACGCCCTTCCGAGAAGCAATCAGCCCCAGCATTTT.

V usage is TRBV6-6 and J usage is TRBJ2-2, with D possibly matching TRBD1 (5 bases). The CDR3 loop spans 15 amino acids. The V and J ends lost 3 bases and 1 base respectively, with 9 bases between them. Per germline, CDR1 MNHNY and CDR2 SVGAGI (reference sequence). Written as DNA, the CDR3 is TGTGCCAGCAGTTATGAGACAGAGAACACCGGGGAGCTGTTTTTT. It codes for CASSYETENTGELFF.

The V and J genes are TRBV4-1 and TRBJ2-1; TRBD1 might be the D (5 bases). The CDR3 has 15 amino acids. V lost 0 bases and J lost 6, with 12 bases in between. Germline CDR1 and CDR2: MGHRA and YSYEKL. This chain's CDR3 is CASSQEGQGANEQFF. The CDR3 bases are TGCGCCAGCAGCCAAGAGGGCCAGGGCGCCAATGAGCAGTTCTTC.

The chain couples TRBV27 to TRBJ2-5, with 7 nucleotides matching TRBD2. Trimming took 5 bases from V and 4 from J; bases not matched to a gene: 16. The germline CDR1 and CDR2 sequences are MNHEY and SMNVEV (reference sequence). The CDR3 consists of 17 residues. The CDR3 DNA is TGTGCCAGCAGTCTGAACTCGGGCGGGAGAGGGCCAGAGACCCAGTACTTC. It encodes CASSLNSGGRGPETQYF.

V usage is TRBV7-9 and J usage is TRBJ1-2; the D is unclear. Germline V gene lookup returns CDR1 SEHNR and CDR2 FQNEAQ (reference sequence). Trimming took 5 bases from V and 6 from J, leaving 10 bases between them. The CDR3 runs to 12 residues. Written as DNA, the CDR3 is TGTGCCAGCAGCCAACAATCCGATGGCTACACCTTC. Protein sequence: CASSQQSDGYTF.

The V gene is TRBV6-5, the J gene TRBJ2-7; D gene unclear. This CDR3 has 15 amino acids. V dropped 1 base and J dropped 1 base, with 11 bases sitting between them. Per the germline V gene, CDR1 is MNHEY and CDR2 is SVGAGI. CDR3 residues: CASSYYGFGSYEQYF. For the CDR3, the DNA is TGTGCCAGCAGTTACTACGGATTTGGGTCCTACGAGCAGTACTTC.

This clone showed up just once. The chain recombines TRBV5-6 with TRBJ1-2; D gene unclear. Per the germline V gene, CDR1 is SGHDT and CDR2 is YYEEEE. V gave up 2 bases and J gave up 4 bases, with 12 bases separating them. CDR3 length: 14 residues. CDR3: CASSLGLAIYGYTF. CDR3 in DNA: TGTGCCAGCAGCTTAGGATTGGCGATCTATGGCTACACCTTC.

The gene calls are TRBV28 and TRBJ2-1; D gene ambiguous. The germline V and J ends were trimmed by 2 bases and 4 bases, with 6 bases remaining between them. CDR1 and CDR2 (germline): MDHEN, SYDVKM. CDR3 length: 13 amino acids. Here the CDR3 DNA reads TGTGCCAGCAGTTTAGCTTGGTACAATGAGCAGTTCTTC. It translates to CASSLAWYNEQFF.

J is TRBJ1-1 and V is TRBV27; no firm D call. Germline V CDR1 and CDR2: MNHEY, SMNVEV (reference sequence). Deletions cut 8 bases from V and 4 bases from J, with 14 bases between. The CDR3 length is 13 residues. The CDR3 coding sequence is TGTGCCAGCGGGGTTTACACCGGCACTGAAGCTTTCTTT. Translating it yields CASGVYTGTEAFF.

The rearrangement uses TRBV19 and TRBJ2-1; D is perhaps TRBD1 or TRBD2 (5 bases each). The germline gives CDR1 LNHDA, CDR2 SQIVND (reference sequence). This CDR3 comprises 14 residues. V was cut by 5 bases and J by 7 bases, with 15 bases left in between. CDR3 region: CASSARDGSNEQFF. CDR3 nucleotides: TGTGCCAGTAGTGCACGGGACGGTTCAAATGAGCAGTTCTTC.

This sequence joins TRBV29-1 and TRBJ2-2, with 7 nucleotides matching TRBD1. J was trimmed by 7 bases and V by 0 bases; bases with no gene match: 8. From germline, CDR1 is SQVTM and CDR2 ANQGSEA. The CDR3 consists of 15 residues. CDR3 DNA: TGCAGCGTTGAAGATCGCACAGGGGTTGACGGGGAGCTGTTTTTT. Protein product: CSVEDRTGVDGELFF.

This chain joins TRBV21-1 and TRBJ2-5; the table assigns TRBD2, which was not confirmed against the DNA. TRBV21-1 is marked as a pseudogene. CDR3 length equals 18 residues. The CDR3 loop reads CASSKSEKWEGRQETQYF. CDR3 in DNA: TGTGCCAGCAGCAAATCCGAAAAGTGGGAGGGCCGCCAGGAGACCCAGTACTTC.

The chain links TRBV19 to TRBJ2-1, with TRBD2 identical over 9 bases. There are 15 residues in the CDR3. The trim removed 3 bases at V and 3 bases at J, leaving 3 bases unmatched. Germline CDR1 reads LNHDA; CDR2 reads SQIVND (reference sequence). CDR3 bases: TGTGCCAGTAGTATTGTAGCGGGGGACTACAATGAGCAGTTCTTC. It yields the protein CASSIVAGDYNEQFF. The full variable domain, with the rest looked up from reference TRBV19 and TRBJ2-1, is DGGITQSPKYLFRKEGQNVTLSCEQNLNHDAMYWYRQDPGQGLRLIYYSQIVNDFQKGDIAEGYSVSREKKESFPLTVTSAQKNPTAFYLCASSIVAGDYNEQFFGPGTRLTVL.

The V and J genes are TRBV28 and TRBJ1-4; D gene ambiguous. The CDR3 extends over 12 amino acids. With 7 bases removed from V and 10 bases from J, the gap between germline ends came to 13 bases. The germline V gene has CDR1 MDHEN and CDR2 SYDVKM. The CDR3 sequence is CASTPLRGKLFF. The DNA of the CDR3 is TGTGCCAGCACCCCCCTGAGAGGAAAACTGTTTTTT. The full variable domain, rest sourced from reference TRBV28 and TRBJ1-4, is DVKVTQSSRYLVKRTGEKVFLECVQDMDHENMFWYRQDPGLGLRLIYFSYDVKMKEKGDIPEGYSVSREKKERFSLILESASTNQTSMYLCASTPLRGKLFFGSGTQLSVL.

This clone was picked up one time. The V gene is TRBV28, the J gene TRBJ2-7; the match to TRBD1 covers 9 bases. Per germline, CDR1 MDHEN and CDR2 SYDVKM. The CDR3 has 16 residues. The V segment lost 5 bases and the J segment 3 bases; nucleotides outside the gene matches: 11. CDR3 sequence reads: CASSPGTGPYYYEQYF. DNA for the CDR3: TGTGCCAGCAGTCCAGGGACAGGGCCTTACTACTACGAGCAGTACTTC.

The chain recombines TRBV4-1 with TRBJ2-7, with D perhaps being TRBD1 or TRBD2 (6 bases each). V was pared by 1 base and J by 2 bases, with 12 bases between. Germline V gene lookup returns CDR1 MGHRA and CDR2 YSYEKL. This CDR3 has 15 residues. In nucleotides, the CDR3 is TGCGCCAGCAGCCAAGTCGGGGGCCTTACCTACGAGCAGTACTTC. It codes for CASSQVGGLTYEQYF.

This rearrangement joins TRBV30 to TRBJ1-4, with TRBD1 matching over 7 bases. Germline V gene sequence: CDR1 GTSNPN, CDR2 SVGIG (reference sequence). V gave up 2 bases and J gave up 4 bases; unmatched junction bases: 7. The length of the CDR3 is 15 residues. The CDR3 sequence is CAWSLSDRVNEKLFF. For the CDR3, the DNA is TGTGCCTGGAGTTTGTCTGACAGGGTTAATGAAAAACTGTTTTTT.

The chain recombines TRBV19 with TRBJ2-2; 8 bases match TRBD1. The germline V gene encodes CDR1 LNHDA and CDR2 SQIVND (reference sequence). Trimming at V came to 3 bases and at J to 2 bases, leaving 11 bases not matched to a gene. CDR3 length equals 18 residues. CDR3 region: CASSIKTTGAINTGELFF. CDR3 bases: TGTGCCAGTAGTATCAAGACGACAGGGGCGATTAACACCGGGGAGCTGTTTTTT.

The chain couples TRBV7-2 to TRBJ2-2; the D gene is possibly TRBD1 (5 bases). The length of the CDR3 is 16 residues. V was shortened by 2 bases and J by 3 bases, with 13 bases between the two germline ends. Germline CDR1 SGHTA, CDR2 FQGNSA. DNA for the CDR3: TGTGCCAGCAGCTTACCGCAGGGCTGGCACACCGGGGAGCTGTTTTTT. Its protein product is CASSLPQGWHTGELFF.

The V call is TRBV6-5, the J call TRBJ1-1; D call uncertain. Germline V gene data show CDR1 as MNHEY and CDR2 as SVGAGI. V shed 4 bases and J shed 0 bases, with 15 bases lying between them. The CDR3 length is 16 residues. The CDR3 nucleotides read TGTGCCAGCAGTTTTCTCCCGTCAGATCTGAACACTGAAGCTTTCTTT. Its translation: CASSFLPSDLNTEAFF.

The chain links TRBV4-1 to TRBJ2-7; TRBD1 or TRBD2 may be the D gene (6 bases each). Germline V gene lookup returns CDR1 MGHRA and CDR2 YSYEKL. V shed 0 bases and J shed 9 bases, with 15 bases lying between them. This CDR3 comprises 14 residues. The CDR3 DNA sequence: TGCGCCAGCAGCCAAGATCGGGGGCAGGGTGGGCAGTACTTC. It specifies CASSQDRGQGGQYF.

The chain links TRBV7-2 to TRBJ2-1; perhaps D is TRBD1 or TRBD2 (5 bases each). Trimming left V 4 bases short and J 0 bases short, with 22 bases between. From germline, CDR1 is SGHTA and CDR2 FQGNSA. There are 19 residues in the CDR3. The DNA for the CDR3 is TGTGCCAGCAGCTCAAGAGAAGGGGTGGGGGTTTACTCCTACAATGAGCAGTTCTTC. Amino acids: CASSSREGVGVYSYNEQFF.

This clone is hyperexpanded in the sample. This chain uses TRBV30 with TRBJ2-7; TRBD1 aligns across 8 bases. The CDR3 is 14 residues long. J gave up 2 bases and V 5 bases, and 8 bases lay outside the gene matches. Germline V gives CDR1 GTSNPN, CDR2 SVGIG (reference sequence). In nucleotides, the CDR3 is TGTGCCTGGGACCTTGGGACAGGAACCTACGAGCAGTACTTC. Residues: CAWDLGTGTYEQYF.

The chain uses TRBV9 and TRBJ2-5; D call uncertain. This CDR3 contains 15 residues. The germline gives CDR1 SGDLS, CDR2 YYNGEE. Trimming removed 0 bases at V and 0 bases at J, with 9 bases between. CDR3 residues: CASSVAWWDQETQYF. DNA of the CDR3: TGTGCCAGCAGCGTAGCTTGGTGGGACCAAGAGACCCAGTACTTC.

The rearrangement joins TRBV9 to TRBJ1-2; 8 nucleotides align to TRBD1. Unmatched junction bases numbered 20, after V lost 4 bases and J lost 0 bases. Germline loops: CDR1 SGDLS, CDR2 YYNGEE. This CDR3 region has 20 residues. The CDR3 bases are TGTGCCAGCAGCCCCGAGGGGATTCAGGGGGCTACGCTACCTAACTATGGCTACACCTTC. Translation: CASSPEGIQGATLPNYGYTF.

This rearrangement joins TRBV10-3 to TRBJ2-1; 7 nucleotides agree with TRBD2. V lost 4 bases, J lost 7 bases, and 4 bases stayed unmatched. The V gene's germline CDR1 is ENHRY and CDR2 SYGVKD. This CDR3 has 13 amino acids. CDR3 bases: TGTGCCATCAGTGTCGCTAGCGGAAATGAGCAGTTCTTC. It is translated as CAISVASGNEQFF.

Regarding this clone: The same CDR3 also results from other DNA sequences found in this sample. V and J are TRBV7-9 and TRBJ2-3, with 10 bases that match TRBD2. The CDR3 extends over 15 amino acids. Unmatched junction bases numbered 8, after V lost 6 bases and J lost 5 bases. Germline values: CDR1 SEHNR, CDR2 FQNEAQ (reference sequence). Written as DNA, the CDR3 is TGTGCCAGCAGTCGGGGACTAGCGCGAGAAGATACGCAGTATTTT. It encodes CASSRGLAREDTQYF.

The V and J genes are TRBV5-4 and TRBJ1-2, with D maybe TRBD1 (6 bases). With 0 bases removed from V and 6 bases from J, the gap between germline ends came to 15 bases. Germline V gives CDR1 SGHNT, CDR2 YYREEE (reference sequence). The CDR3 spans 15 residues. CDR3 protein: CASSLEPGAIDGYTF. The CDR3 nucleotides read TGTGCCAGCAGCTTGGAGCCGGGGGCGATCGATGGCTACACCTTC.